Below are 28 T cell receptor beta chains sequenced from a single sample in a study of tumor and adjacent non-tumor tissue in lung cancer. Three rounds of nested PCR, following a modified ARM-PCR protocol, produced the TCRbeta library. TCRdb independently ran MiXCR on the multiplex PCR reads; one entry per CDR3 protein. This table has around 120,000 distinct CDR3 sequences, about 66% appearing once. RNA was extracted from bulk tissue without any cell sorting. Source material: lung tumor tissue. The receptors derive from a man under 40 with non-small cell lung cancer.

This clonotype was seen repeatedly, ten times or more. The chain carries TRBV20-1 and TRBJ2-1; the D call may be TRBD1 or TRBD2 (6 bases each). The germline CDR1 and CDR2 sequences are DFQATT and SNEGSKA (reference sequence). V lost 0 bases to trimming and J lost 3 bases, with 15 bases between them. CDR3 size: 16 residues. This CDR3 reads CSARDSGASDYNEQFF. DNA of the CDR3: TGCAGTGCTAGAGATTCGGGGGCTAGCGACTACAATGAGCAGTTCTTC.

This clonotype was counted a single time. A much more abundant neighbour one base away suggests this may be a read error. The chain uses TRBV12-3 or TRBV12-4 and TRBJ1-1; 8 positions match TRBD1. The length of the CDR3 is 12 residues. J was trimmed by 13 bases and V by 2 bases; bases with no gene match: 6. DNA of the CDR3: TGTGCCAGCAGTTTACCAGGGGGCGCAGTTTTCTTT. Translation: CASSLPGGAVFF.

This clonotype has just one count. J is TRBJ1-1 and V is TRBV29-1; tentative D call: TRBD1 (5 bases). This CDR3 is 15 amino acids long. The V and J ends lost 5 bases and 6 bases respectively, with 22 bases between them. Per germline, CDR1 SQVTM and CDR2 ANQGSEA. CDR3 region: CSVYSLMGEDSEAFF. The CDR3 DNA follows: TGCAGCGTTTACTCCCTCATGGGGGAAGATTCTGAAGCTTTCTTT. Looking up the rest from reference TRBV29-1 and TRBJ1-1 gives the full variable domain: SAVISQKPSRDICQRGTSLTIQCQVDSQVTMMFWYRQQPGQSLTLIATANQGSEATYESGFVIDKFPISRPNLTFSTLTVSNMSPEDSSIYLCSVYSLMGEDSEAFFGQGTRLTVV.

V and J are TRBV29-1 and TRBJ2-7, with D possibly TRBD2 on 6 matching bases. This CDR3 contains 11 residues. The germline V gene encodes CDR1 SQVTM and CDR2 ANQGSEA. Deletions cut 8 bases from V and 7 bases from J, with 15 bases between. The CDR3 DNA is TGCAGCCTCCGGCAGGGAGGAGAGCAGTACTTC. Translated: CSLRQGGEQYF.

For this clonotype: This may come from a read error, since a much larger clone is one base off. The V and J genes are TRBV6-5 and TRBJ2-3; D gene uncertain. The CDR3 totals 14 residues. CDR1 is MNHEY and CDR2 is SVGAGI in the germline V gene. Written as DNA, the CDR3 is TGTGCCAGCAGAAAGGGCAGTAGCACAAATACGCAGTATTTT. It codes for CASRKGSSTNTQYF.

To note about this clonotype: Germline is not matched at one junction end, which may reflect a read error. V is TRBV5-6 and J is TRBJ2-3; TRBD2 agrees at 8 bases. Per the germline V gene, CDR1 is SGHDT and CDR2 is YYEEEE. The length of the CDR3 is 15 residues. In DNA, the CDR3 is TGTGCCAACAGCCCCGGCGGGGGGTGGACAGATACGCAGTATTTT. Translated: CANSPGGGWTDTQYF.

This clonotype was counted many times. V and J are TRBV6-2 or TRBV6-3 and TRBJ2-1; 10 bases line up with TRBD2. J gave up 4 bases and V 7 bases, and 10 bases lay outside the gene matches. The CDR3 extends over 16 amino acids. Germline V gene sequence: CDR1 MNHEY, CDR2 SVGEGT. The CDR3 protein is CASKPPGLASYNEQFF. CDR3 coding DNA: TGTGCCAGCAAACCACCGGGACTAGCGAGTTACAATGAGCAGTTCTTC.

To note about this clonotype: A read error is possible here, since a much larger clone lies one base away. The chain is built from TRBV4-2 and TRBJ2-5, with TRBD2 matching 11 bases. This CDR3 spans 15 amino acids. Looked up from germline, CDR1 is LGHNA and CDR2 is YNFKEQ. This CDR3 is CGSSPGTSGQETQYF. The DNA for the CDR3 is TGTGGCAGCAGCCCGGGGACTAGCGGACAAGAGACCCAGTACTTC.

With regard to this clonotype: Because the CDR3 is missing its conserved closing phenylalanine or tryptophan, this is likely a read error. Because the CDR3's place on the DNA is in doubt, the DNA is left out and the CDR3 is given as listed by TCRdb. The chain combines TRBV6-1 with TRBJ2-2; TRBD1 is the table's D call, not checked against the DNA. Termini included, the CDR3 measures 15 amino acids. Germline V CDR1 and CDR2: MNHNS, SASEGT. CDR3 sequence reads: CASSALDRNTGELFV.

V is TRBV20-1 and J is TRBJ1-4; D is uncertain. V lost 5 bases and J lost 4, with 8 bases in between. Germline V gene lookup returns CDR1 DFQATT and CDR2 SNEGSKA (reference sequence). This CDR3 contains 12 residues. CDR3 residues: CSARGGNEKLFF. CDR3 bases: TGCAGTGCTCGGGGAGGTAATGAAAAACTGTTTTTT.

Worth noting for this clonotype: This could be a read error, since a much larger clone is one nucleotide away. The conserved phenylalanine or tryptophan normally closing the CDR3 is absent here, so this likely arose from a read error. This chain links TRBV6-5 with TRBJ1-2, with no clear D. Germline assignment: CDR1 MNHEY and CDR2 SVGAGI. CDR3 size: 13 residues. The V end was cut by 0 bases, the J end by 8 bases, with 10 bases between. This CDR3 is CASSYSTAGGYTS. The CDR3 DNA reads TGTGCCAGCAGTTACTCTACCGCCGGGGGCTACACCTCC.

About this clonotype itself: With a much larger clone just one base away, this may be a read error. The chain links TRBV4-1 to TRBJ2-1; maybe TRBD2 (5 bases). The CDR3 spans 15 residues. CDR1 and CDR2 (germline): MGHRA, YSYEKL. In DNA, the CDR3 is TGCGTCAGCAGCCACACAAGGACTGGTGGGGATGAGCAGTTCTTC. It translates to CVSSHTRTGGDEQFF.

Points on this clonotype: It is unclear where the CDR3 begins or ends on the DNA, so no DNA is shown, and the CDR3 is as TCRdb lists it. J is TRBJ1-6 and V is TRBV20-1; TRBD1 is the table's D call and was not checked against the DNA. The CDR3 adds up to 13 amino acids, both ends counted. Germline CDR1 and CDR2: DFQATT and SNEGSKA (reference sequence). The CDR3 loop is CSAVGTGASPPHF.

The chain has TRBV4-2 and TRBJ2-7, with 10 bases identical to TRBD2. The germline gives CDR1 LGHNA, CDR2 YNFKEQ. The CDR3 totals 16 residues. Trimming took 4 bases from V and 0 from J; bases not matched to a gene: 6. The CDR3 DNA is TGTGCCAGCAGCCCCGGACTAGCGGAGAGCTCCTACGAGCAGTACTTC. Its translation is CASSPGLAESSYEQYF.

This clonotype was counted at least ten times. The rearrangement joins TRBV20-1 to TRBJ2-1; no clear D gene. V shed 3 bases and J shed 0 bases, with 9 bases lying between them. CDR3 length: 14 amino acids. Germline V gene lookup returns CDR1 DFQATT and CDR2 SNEGSKA (reference sequence). CDR3 region: CSASSRYSYNEQFF. The CDR3 nucleotides are TGCAGTGCTAGCTCACGATACTCCTACAATGAGCAGTTCTTC.

Remarks on this clonotype: A much larger clone sits a single nucleotide away, making a read error possible. The chain recombines TRBV20-1 with TRBJ2-1; TRBD2 matches 8 bases. Germline trimming cut 3 bases from V and 9 bases from J; bases unmatched to any gene: 13. The CDR3 is 15 residues long. Germline V gene lookup returns CDR1 DFQATT and CDR2 SNEGSKA (reference sequence). This CDR3 reads CSARAGTRLTSEQFF. CDR3 in DNA: TGCAGTGCTAGGGCTGGGACTAGATTGACTAGTGAGCAGTTCTTC.

Notes on this clonotype: A much larger clone sits a single nucleotide away, making a read error possible. This chain joins TRBV20-1 and TRBJ2-1, with 8 nucleotides matching TRBD1. The CDR3 has 14 residues. Trimming cost V 5 bases and J 4 bases; bases outside gene matches: 7. Germline V gene lookup returns CDR1 DFQATT and CDR2 SNEGSKA (reference sequence). The CDR3 DNA reads as TGCAGTGCTCGCCCGGACAGGGCGTACAATGAGCAGTTCTTC. Protein product: CSARPDRAYNEQFF.

With regard to this clonotype: No conserved phenylalanine or tryptophan is present at the end of the CDR3, so a read error is the likely explanation. The rearrangement joins TRBV4-1 to TRBJ2-7; 7 bases agree with TRBD2. Germline CDR1 MGHRA, CDR2 YSYEKL. The CDR3 loop spans 16 amino acids. The CDR3: CAISQDETGGAYEQYL. CDR3 DNA: TGCGCCATCAGCCAAGATGAGACGGGAGGTGCGTACGAGCAGTACCTC.

In regard to this clonotype: Here the CDR3 omits its conserved ending phenylalanine or tryptophan, so a read error is the likely source. The V and J genes are TRBV11-1 and TRBJ1-1, with D uncertain. The CDR3 contains 14 residues. Per the germline V gene, CDR1 is SGHAT and CDR2 is FQDESV (reference sequence). The CDR3 here is CASSPDGLNTEAFL. The CDR3 DNA reads TGTGCTAGCAGTCCTGACGGATTGAATACTGAAGCTTTCCTT.

This clonotype showed up just once. The chain carries TRBV29-1 and TRBJ2-3; possibly TRBD2 for D (6 bases). Germline CDR1 and CDR2: SQVTM and ANQGSEA. Trimming left V 4 bases short and J 4 bases short, with 15 bases between. The CDR3 has 14 residues. This chain's CDR3 is CSVAMKGTADTQYF. Written as DNA, the CDR3 is TGCAGCGTTGCCATGAAGGGGACTGCAGATACGCAGTATTTT.

A note on this clonotype: Because the CDR3 is missing its conserved closing phenylalanine or tryptophan, this is likely a read error. The chain is built from TRBV20-1 and TRBJ1-1; 10 nucleotides line up with TRBD1. CDR1 DFQATT and CDR2 SNEGSKA come from the germline V gene (reference sequence). The CDR3 is made up of 14 amino acids. The CDR3 here is CNALLTGGGTEAFL. The CDR3 DNA is TGCAATGCTCTCCTGACAGGGGGCGGCACTGAAGCTTTCCTT.

This clonotype occurred many times. The chain links TRBV6-5 to TRBJ1-5; D not certain. The CDR3 runs to 13 residues. Germline V gives CDR1 MNHEY, CDR2 SVGAGI. Trimming removed 4 bases from V and 0 bases from J, with 4 bases in between. CDR3 residues: CASSLFSNQPQHF. CDR3 DNA sequence: TGTGCCAGCAGTTTATTTAGCAATCAGCCCCAGCATTTT.

Concerning this clonotype: Since a much larger clone is just one base distant, this may be a read error. This chain joins TRBV20-1 and TRBJ2-1, with TRBD1 as a possible D gene (6 bases). Trimming stripped 5 bases from V and 4 bases from J, with 15 bases between. The CDR3 contains 14 residues. The germline V gene has CDR1 DFQATT and CDR2 SNEGSKA (reference sequence). The CDR3 region has the DNA TGCAGTGCTCGCCGGGACATGGCGTACAATGAGCAGTTCTTC. Translation gives CSARRDMAYNEQFF.

As to this clonotype: This CDR3 fails to terminate in the conserved phenylalanine or tryptophan, so it likely reflects a read error. The DNA is left out, because the CDR3 cannot be placed on it with certainty; the CDR3 is given as TCRdb lists it. The chain combines TRBV6-1 with TRBJ1-5; the D call of TRBD1 is as the table states it, not checked on the DNA. The CDR3 spans 16 amino acids, including both terminal residues. CDR1 MNHNS and CDR2 SASEGT come from the germline V gene. The CDR3 here is CASSEALWGSDQPQRI.

This clonotype was seen ten or more times. CDR3 coding DNA: TGTGCCAGCAGTCGCTACCAAGAGACCCAGTACTTC. Its translation is CASSRYQETQYF. The chain couples TRBV28 to TRBJ2-5; D remains ambiguous. The CDR3 is 12 residues long. V shed 5 bases and J shed 0 bases, with 4 bases lying between them. In germline, CDR1 is MDHEN, CDR2 SYDVKM. Full variable domain (missing parts from reference TRBV28 and TRBJ2-5): DVKVTQSSRYLVKRTGEKVFLECVQDMDHENMFWYRQDPGLGLRLIYFSYDVKMKEKGDIPEGYSVSREKKERFSLILESASTNQTSMYLCASSRYQETQYFGPGTRLLVL.

J is TRBJ2-1 and V is TRBV20-1; 8 bases match TRBD2. The germline V gene encodes CDR1 DFQATT and CDR2 SNEGSKA (reference sequence). The V gene end was trimmed by 6 bases and the J gene end by 5 bases; junction bases not matched to a gene: 9. The CDR3 totals 14 residues. CDR3 amino acids: CSADRGGVNNEQFF. CDR3 DNA: TGCAGTGCGGACCGGGGGGGGGTAAACAATGAGCAGTTCTTC.

On this clonotype itself: One junction end does not reproduce the germline sequence, and a read error may be involved. The rearrangement joins TRBV4-3 to TRBJ1-3; no definite D call. The germline V gene has CDR1 LGHNA and CDR2 YSLEER. The CDR3 runs to 13 residues. The CDR3 spells CASSQDGRNTTYF. The CDR3 coding sequence is TGCGCCAGCAGCCAAGATGGGCGAAATACCACATATTTT.

V and J are TRBV20-1 and TRBJ2-3; 8 nucleotides line up with TRBD1. The CDR3 has 15 residues. Trimming at V came to 8 bases and at J to 1 base, leaving 11 bases not matched to a gene. Germline values: CDR1 DFQATT, CDR2 SNEGSKA (reference sequence). CDR3 bases: TGCAGTACCATAGCCGGGACAGGAGGCACAGATACGCAGTATTTT. As protein: CSTIAGTGGTDTQYF.